This T cell receptor beta chain appears in the sequencing data of a study of tumor and adjacent non-tumor tissue in lung cancer. Three rounds of nested PCR, following a modified ARM-PCR protocol, produced the TCRbeta library. TCRdb called the multiplex PCR reads again in MiXCR, with one record for every CDR3 protein. The data hold 75,000 to 95,000 distinct CDR3 sequences, with around 64% observed a single time. This sample's RNA came from whole unsorted tissue. Germline V gene sequence: CDR1 MDHEN, CDR2 SYDVKM. V was pared by 8 bases and J by 9 bases, with 14 bases between. The CDR3 loop spans 12 amino acids. For this clonotype: This may arise from a read error, as a much more abundant clone is one base away.

Sequenced sample: lung tumor tissue. This clonotype was sampled from a man in his fifties or sixties with non-small cell lung cancer. The J gene is TRBJ2-1, the V gene TRBV28; tentatively, D is TRBD2 (5 bases). The CDR3 DNA sequence: TGTGCCAGCTCTAGCAGGATCGGTGAGCAGTTCTTC. Amino acids: CASSSRIGEQFF.